This T cell receptor beta chain was sequenced for a study of cytomegalovirus exposure and HLA in healthy donors. Study in general: A data release that came early held roughly 80 million unique TCRs from HLA-typed donors.

Overall study findings and caveats: Presence/absence analysis assumed near-uniform sequencing depth across donors. There were around 160 TCR beta chains listed as cytomegalovirus-associated.

Comments on this clone: The antigen is not known.

The PCR employed 60 Vbeta primers together with 13 Jbeta primers. Sequenced by immunoSEQ multiplex PCR; TCRdb stores in-frame clones only, minus some. The repertoire holds about 130,000 clones, with 70% to 80% as singletons. The sequencing sample was made of PBMCs. The source of this sequence is a man in his thirties or forties in good health and CMV-seronegative.

The CDR3 nucleotides are TGTGCCAGCAGTGAATATGAACAGGGTTATGATTCACCCCTCCACTTT. Its translation: CASSEYEQGYDSPLHF. V gene TRBV25-1 combines with J gene TRBJ1-6, with a tentative D call TRBD1 (6 bases). Deletions cut 0 bases from V and 8 bases from J, with 14 bases between. The germline V gene has CDR1 MGHDK and CDR2 SYGVNS. The CDR3 has 16 residues.